Listed here are 12 T cell receptor beta chains from one sample, sequenced in a study of post-analysis software for immune sequencing data. Notes on the study in general: Controls showed lower frequencies than patients for roughly five TRBV segments, and TRBV5-6, TRBV5-1 and TRBV20-1 were among these.

Incorporated into the TCR beta cDNA libraries were unique molecular identifiers, which served to reduce PCR and sequencing biases. MiXCR, run by TCRdb on the PCR reads, gives a single entry per CDR3 protein. This table holds 600,000 to 750,000 distinct CDR3 sequences, approximately 60% found once. These receptors have no known antigen. The sample comprised blood. The source is a girl aged 2-10 years with multiple sclerosis.

The V gene is TRBV5-1, the J gene TRBJ2-5, with TRBD2 matching 15 bases. The V and J ends lost 4 bases and 0 bases, in that order; junction bases with no gene match: 7. CDR1 and CDR2 from the germline V gene are SGHRS and YFSETQ. The CDR3 is made up of 18 amino acids. The CDR3: CASSPGLAGGLYQETQYF. CDR3 bases: TGCGCCAGCAGCCCGGGACTAGCGGGAGGTCTGTACCAAGAGACCCAGTACTTC.

The J gene is TRBJ2-1, the V gene TRBV9, with TRBD2 matching 7 bases. Losses at the gene ends were 0 bases for V and 7 bases for J; bases not matched to a gene: 7. The CDR3 is 15 residues long. Germline V lookup: CDR1 SGDLS, CDR2 YYNGEE. The CDR3: CASSVEREAGNEQFF. The DNA of the CDR3 is TGTGCCAGCAGCGTAGAACGGGAGGCTGGGAATGAGCAGTTCTTC. The full variable domain, rest sourced from reference TRBV9 and TRBJ2-1, is DSGVTQTPKHLITATGQRVTLRCSPRSGDLSVYWYQQSLDQGLQFLIQYYNGEERAKGNILERFSAQQFPDLHSELNLSSLELGDSALYFCASSVEREAGNEQFFGPGTRLTVL.

The chain is built from TRBV6-5 and TRBJ2-3, with a weak D call TRBD2 (5 bases). The length of the CDR3 is 14 residues. CDR1 is MNHEY, CDR2 SVGAGI, per germline. V was cut by 5 bases and J by 6 bases, with 15 bases left in between. The chain's CDR3 is CASSPSFSEDTQYF. The CDR3 DNA reads as TGTGCCAGCAGTCCGTCATTTAGCGAGGATACGCAGTATTTT.

The CDR3 region is CASSLQANVLTF. In DNA, the CDR3 is TGTGCCAGCAGTTTGCAGGCCAACGTCCTGACTTTC. The genes are TRBV12-3 or TRBV12-4 and TRBJ2-6; D call uncertain. V was clipped by 3 bases and J by 6 bases, with 3 bases between them. The CDR3 contains 12 residues.

This clonotype has only a few counts. The J gene is TRBJ2-5, the V gene TRBV7-6; D is uncertain. The J call may be wrong; the DNA end is better matched by TRBJ2-4. This CDR3 contains 17 residues. CDR1 SGHVS and CDR2 FNYEAQ come from the germline V gene. CDR3 DNA: TGTGCCAGCAGTCTTGTCCCGGCTGGTGGGTACGAAAACATTCAGTACTTC. Amino acids: CASSLVPAGGYENIQYF.

This clonotype was observed a few times. The J gene is TRBJ2-5, the V gene TRBV20-1; D unclear. In germline, CDR1 is DFQATT, CDR2 SNEGSKA (reference sequence). V dropped 3 bases and J dropped 2 bases, with 10 bases sitting between them. There are 13 residues in the CDR3. CDR3 residues: CSASDTVQETQYF. Written as DNA, the CDR3 is TGCAGTGCTAGCGATACAGTGCAAGAGACCCAGTACTTC.

The rearrangement joins TRBV2 to TRBJ2-4, with D uncertain. V was shortened by 4 bases and J by 8 bases, with 6 bases between the two germline ends. There are 11 residues in the CDR3. Germline V CDR1 and CDR2: SNHLY, FYNNEI. CDR3 protein: CASSVIDIQYF. The CDR3 DNA reads TGTGCCAGCAGTGTTATAGACATTCAGTACTTC. The full variable domain, in which reference TRBV2 and TRBJ2-4 provide the parts outside the CDR3, is EPEVTQTPSHQVTQMGQEVILRCVPISNHLYFYWYRQILGQKVEFLVSFYNNEISEKSEIFDDQFSVERPDGSNFTLKIRSTKLEDSAMYFCASSVIDIQYFGAGTRLSVL.

This clonotype was observed a handful of times. The chain uses TRBV20-1 and TRBJ2-3, with 15 bases identical to TRBD2. The CDR3 covers 18 residues. Germline assignment: CDR1 DFQATT and CDR2 SNEGSKA (reference sequence). Unmatched junction bases numbered 12, after V lost 5 bases and J lost 3 bases. The CDR3 region has the DNA TGCAGTGCTTGGACTAGCGGGGGGGCAGACACACTAACAGATACGCAGTATTTT. Its protein is CSAWTSGGADTLTDTQYF.

This clonotype occurred a few times. The chain uses TRBV5-5 and TRBJ2-1; TRBD2 agrees at 12 bases. V was pared by 4 bases and J by 3 bases, with 5 bases of the junction left unmatched. The germline V gene has CDR1 SGHKS and CDR2 YYEKEE (reference sequence). This CDR3 spans 16 amino acids. This chain's CDR3 is CASSQTSGRLYNEQFF. DNA for the CDR3: TGTGCCAGCAGCCAAACTAGCGGGAGGCTCTACAATGAGCAGTTCTTC. Based on the CDR3 plus reference TRBV5-5 and TRBJ2-1, the full variable domain is DAGVTQSPTHLIKTRGQQVTLRCSPISGHKSVSWYQQVLGQGPQFIFQYYEKEERGRGNFPDRFSARQFPNYSSELNVNALLLGDSALYLCASSQTSGRLYNEQFFGPGTRLTVL.

The chain has TRBV20-1 and TRBJ2-3; weak D call: TRBD2 (6 bases). The CDR3 loop spans 14 amino acids. Per the germline V gene, CDR1 is DFQATT and CDR2 is SNEGSKA (reference sequence). V dropped 1 base and J dropped 7 bases, with 15 bases sitting between them. CDR3 nucleotide sequence: TGCAGTGCTAGAGGATGGGGGGATTCCTATACGCAGTATTTT. It is translated as CSARGWGDSYTQYF.

This chain links TRBV5-6 with TRBJ2-5; D is perhaps TRBD1 (5 bases). With 4 bases removed from V and 3 bases from J, the gap between germline ends came to 19 bases. The CDR3 has 16 residues. CDR1 and CDR2 (germline): SGHDT, YYEEEE. The CDR3 DNA is TGTGCCAGCAGCGTAACCATCGACAGTGGGGAAGAGACCCAGTACTTC. This gives the protein CASSVTIDSGEETQYF. Based on the CDR3 plus reference TRBV5-6 and TRBJ2-5, the full variable domain is DAGVTQSPTHLIKTRGQQVTLRCSPKSGHDTVSWYQQALGQGPQFIFQYYEEEERQRGNFPDRFSGHQFPNYSSELNVNALLLGDSALYLCASSVTIDSGEETQYFGPGTRLLVL.

The chain has TRBV6-2 or TRBV6-3 and TRBJ2-7; D unresolved. Trimming cost V 0 bases and J 6 bases, with 9 bases left between them. Germline V gene sequence: CDR1 MNHEY, CDR2 SVGEGT. The CDR3 sequence is 13 residues long. The CDR3 DNA is TGTGCCAGCAGTTACTCTCAGATAGGCGAGCAGTACTTC. Residues: CASSYSQIGEQYF.